The 27 T cell receptor beta chains in this list originate from one sample, sequenced in a study of T-cell memory formation after mild COVID-19. TCRdb re-called the 5' RACE reads with MiXCR, one entry per CDR3 protein. The table lists about 110,000 distinct CDR3 sequences, approximately 13% of them singletons, with roughly 30% in the top ten. Sequencing input: PBMCs or a T cell subset sorted from them (not recorded which). These receptors were obtained from an adult woman who had mild COVID-19 (a few samples of this study predate the infection). Cell type and time point are not known.

This clonotype was recorded a few times. V is TRBV29-1 and J is TRBJ2-7; D is possibly TRBD1 (6 bases). This CDR3 has 14 residues. V was clipped by 3 bases and J by 0 bases, with 12 bases between them. Germline assignment: CDR1 SQVTM and CDR2 ANQGSEA. The CDR3 loop reads CSVEVGDNSYEQYF. CDR3 nucleotides: TGCAGCGTTGAGGTGGGGGACAACTCCTACGAGCAGTACTTC.

This clonotype was found a few times. The V call is TRBV9, the J call TRBJ1-1; 8 nucleotides match TRBD1. The CDR3 loop spans 15 amino acids. The germline gives CDR1 SGDLS, CDR2 YYNGEE. V gave up 3 bases and J gave up 0 bases; unmatched junction bases: 4. In DNA, the CDR3 is TGTGCCAGCAGCGCGGTGACAGGGGTGAACACTGAAGCTTTCTTT. Protein sequence: CASSAVTGVNTEAFF.

With regard to this clonotype: An end of the junction does not agree with germline; a read error may underlie this. This rearrangement joins TRBV5-1 to TRBJ2-1, with D perhaps TRBD2 (6 bases). The length of the CDR3 is 12 residues. In germline, CDR1 is SGHRS, CDR2 YFSETQ. The CDR3 region is CASRLGLREQFF. CDR3 bases: TGCGCCAGCAGGTTGGGACTCCGGGAGCAGTTCTTC.

As to this clonotype: A much larger clone sits a single nucleotide away, making a read error possible. The rearrangement joins TRBV5-1 to TRBJ2-3; D gene uncertain. Germline V gene data show CDR1 as SGHRS and CDR2 as YFSETQ. CDR3 length equals 11 residues. The CDR3 DNA sequence: TGCGACAGCAGCTCCACAGATACGCAGTATTTT. It encodes CDSSSTDTQYF.

This chain connects TRBV29-1 to TRBJ2-1; 7 bases agree with TRBD1. Germline trimming cut 1 base from V and 7 bases from J; bases unmatched to any gene: 7. CDR1 and CDR2 (germline): SQVTM, ANQGSEA. This CDR3 has 14 residues. The CDR3 is CSVEGPTGDNEQFF. As DNA, the CDR3 is TGCAGCGTTGAAGGCCCAACAGGGGATAATGAGCAGTTCTTC.

The V call is TRBV24-1, the J call TRBJ2-1, with 11 bases matching TRBD1. CDR3 size: 17 residues. The ends lost 3 bases at V and 4 bases at J; junction bases unmatched: 7. Germline V CDR1 and CDR2: KGHDR, SFDVKD. CDR3 in DNA: TGTGCCACCAGTGATACGGACAGGGGGCGTTCATACAATGAGCAGTTCTTC. This gives the protein CATSDTDRGRSYNEQFF.

This clonotype occurred a few times. This sequence joins TRBV12-3 or TRBV12-4 and TRBJ2-7; D unresolved. CDR3 length equals 13 residues. Between the trimmed V and J ends, which lost 5 bases and 5 bases, there was a span of 13 bases. CDR3 amino acids: CASSRFGRHEQYF. The DNA for the CDR3 is TGTGCCAGCAGTCGTTTTGGGCGCCACGAGCAGTACTTC.

V gene TRBV3-1 combines with J gene TRBJ2-5, with D perhaps assigned TRBD1 or TRBD2 (5 bases each). Germline CDR1 is LGHDT and CDR2 is YNNKEL (reference sequence). V was pared by 3 bases and J by 1 base, with 15 bases between. The CDR3 length is 16 residues. The CDR3 loop reads CASSQDKGTAQETQYF. CDR3 coding DNA: TGTGCCAGCAGCCAGGATAAGGGGACGGCCCAAGAGACCCAGTACTTC.

The chain combines TRBV7-9 with TRBJ1-1, with 10 bases matching TRBD1. The germline V gene has CDR1 SEHNR and CDR2 FQNEAQ (reference sequence). V lost 5 bases and J lost 5; bases outside the gene matches: 5. The CDR3 runs to 14 residues. The CDR3 spells CASSLGQGWTEAFF. CDR3 nucleotides: TGTGCCAGCAGCCTGGGACAGGGGTGGACTGAAGCTTTCTTT.

This clonotype was seen more than once but under ten times. This chain joins TRBV7-9 and TRBJ2-7, with a possible D match to TRBD2 (6 bases). CDR1 is SEHNR, CDR2 FQNEAQ, per germline (reference sequence). The V end was cut by 2 bases, the J end by 5 bases, with 19 bases between. This CDR3 is built from 16 residues. DNA of the CDR3: TGTGCCAGCAGCTTATCTGGGCGCGGGAATCTCGACGAGCAGTACTTC. Residues: CASSLSGRGNLDEQYF.

This clonotype was found many times. One end of the junction does not line up with germline, which may come from a read error. This chain connects TRBV29-1 to TRBJ2-7; D unclear. The CDR3 totals 11 residues. Germline CDR1 reads SQVTM; CDR2 reads ANQGSEA. Here the CDR3 reads CSVLDGYERYF. DNA of the CDR3: TGCAGCGTCTTGGACGGATACGAGCGGTACTTC.

This CDR3 reads CASSPPGGTGAFYEQYF. The CDR3 bases are TGCGCCAGCAGCCCACCCGGCGGGACAGGGGCCTTCTACGAGCAGTACTTC. This sequence joins TRBV4-1 and TRBJ2-7, with TRBD1 matching over 10 bases. CDR3 length equals 17 residues. In germline, CDR1 is MGHRA, CDR2 YSYEKL. Trimming removed 4 bases from V and 3 bases from J; junction bases left unmatched: 12.

This clonotype was seen ten or more times. The chain couples TRBV3-1 to TRBJ2-5; TRBD2 matches at 7 bases. V shed 0 bases, J shed 3 bases, and the junction held 7 bases outside the gene matches. This CDR3 contains 16 residues. CDR1 and CDR2 from the germline V gene are LGHDT and YNNKEL (reference sequence). CDR3 in amino acids: CASSQDEREVEETQYF. The CDR3 coding sequence is TGTGCCAGCAGCCAAGATGAACGGGAGGTCGAAGAGACCCAGTACTTC.

This clonotype was recorded a few times. The chain uses TRBV29-1 and TRBJ2-5, with 7 bases that match TRBD1. V was clipped by 8 bases and J by 5 bases; unmatched bases: 11. This CDR3 has 13 residues. Per the germline V gene, CDR1 is SQVTM and CDR2 is ANQGSEA. Here the CDR3 DNA reads TGCAGCCCACCATTAGGGGGCCGGGAGACCCAGTACTTC. Translating it yields CSPPLGGRETQYF. The full variable domain, its missing parts supplied by reference TRBV29-1 and TRBJ2-5, is SAVISQKPSRDICQRGTSLTIQCQVDSQVTMMFWYRQQPGQSLTLIATANQGSEATYESGFVIDKFPISRPNLTFSTLTVSNMSPEDSSIYLCSPPLGGRETQYFGPGTRLLVL.

The sample holds many counts of this clonotype. The CDR3 nucleotides read TGTGCCAGCAGCTCCCTAGGAGCAGATACGCAGTATTTT. Amino acid sequence: CASSSLGADTQYF. The rearrangement uses TRBV7-9 and TRBJ2-3; D is ambiguous. V was clipped by 4 bases and J by 4 bases, with 9 bases between them. This CDR3 region has 13 residues. Germline CDR1 reads SEHNR; CDR2 reads FQNEAQ (reference sequence).

This chain links TRBV20-1 with TRBJ2-4; TRBD1 matches 10 bases. From germline, CDR1 is DFQATT and CDR2 SNEGSKA (reference sequence). This CDR3 has 15 residues. V shed 2 bases and J 8 bases; nucleotides not matched to a gene: 9. The CDR3 region has the DNA TGCAGTGCTAGACTGACAGGGGGCGGAGGACACATTCAGTACTTC. Encoded protein: CSARLTGGGGHIQYF.

The genes are TRBV5-5 and TRBJ2-1; TRBD2 matches 11 bases. The CDR3 consists of 15 residues. With 5 bases clipped from V and 9 bases from J, the junction kept 10 bases outside the gene matches. CDR1 and CDR2 (germline): SGHKS, YYEKEE (reference sequence). The CDR3 DNA follows: TGTGCCAGCAGGCCCATAGCGGGAGGGCCGGGTGAGCAGTTCTTC. It translates to CASRPIAGGPGEQFF.

In this sample, this clonotype turned up a few times. This chain links TRBV7-9 with TRBJ1-2; D call uncertain. The CDR3 has 9 amino acids. CDR1 is SEHNR, CDR2 FQNEAQ, per germline (reference sequence). V was shortened by 5 bases and J by 11 bases, with 6 bases between the two germline ends. CDR3 coding DNA: TGTGCCAGCAGCCCCGTTTACACCTTC. Protein: CASSPVYTF.

In this sample, this clonotype turned up a few times. V and J are TRBV7-6 and TRBJ1-4; a weak D match, TRBD1 (5 bases). The CDR3 spans 17 residues. Trimming stripped 5 bases from V and 2 bases from J, with 18 bases between. Per the germline V gene, CDR1 is SGHVS and CDR2 is FNYEAQ. The DNA for the CDR3 is TGTGCCAGCAGCCGGCGACAGCATCTGGCGACTAATGAAAAACTGTTTTTT. This codes for CASSRRQHLATNEKLFF.

V and J are TRBV12-3 or TRBV12-4 and TRBJ2-7, with D tentatively TRBD2 (6 bases). The CDR3 has 14 residues. V was clipped by 5 bases and J by 2 bases, with 13 bases between them. The CDR3 coding sequence is TGTGCCAGCAGTCCGGGACTTAAGACCTACGAGCAGTACTTC. Translating it yields CASSPGLKTYEQYF.

This clonotype was counted many times. One junction end does not reproduce the germline sequence, and a read error may be involved. The chain carries TRBV7-9 and TRBJ2-3; TRBD1 matches 8 bases. The CDR3 has 11 amino acids. In germline, CDR1 is SEHNR, CDR2 FQNEAQ (reference sequence). The CDR3 reads CASSLTGVGVF. The CDR3, as DNA: TGTGCCAGCAGCCTGACAGGGGTTGGAGTGTTC.

This clonotype appeared many times. The J gene is TRBJ1-2, the V gene TRBV29-1; TRBD1 agrees at 7 bases. In germline, CDR1 is SQVTM, CDR2 ANQGSEA. The CDR3 consists of 13 residues. V shed 6 bases and J 6 bases; nucleotides not matched to a gene: 10. The chain's CDR3 is CSVPSETGDGYTF. The CDR3 nucleotides are TGCAGCGTCCCCAGCGAAACAGGGGATGGCTACACCTTC.

This clonotype was seen repeatedly, ten times or more. The J gene is TRBJ2-3, the V gene TRBV20-1; the match to TRBD2 covers 8 bases. V trimming: 1 base; J trimming: 3 bases; junction bases outside the gene matches: 6. Germline CDR1 DFQATT, CDR2 SNEGSKA (reference sequence). The length of the CDR3 is 15 residues. The CDR3 loop is CSARVRGLVTDTQYF. CDR3 sequence (DNA): TGCAGTGCTAGAGTACGGGGACTAGTGACAGATACGCAGTATTTT.

The gene calls are TRBV12-3 or TRBV12-4 and TRBJ1-1; 7 bases fit TRBD1. Losses at the gene ends were 3 bases for V and 8 bases for J; bases not matched to a gene: 6. The CDR3 has 13 amino acids. CDR3 region: CASSFSTGIEAFF. CDR3 DNA: TGTGCCAGCAGTTTCTCGACAGGGATCGAAGCTTTCTTT.

The chain has TRBV6-4 and TRBJ2-7; either TRBD1 or TRBD2 may supply D (5 bases each). CDR3 length equals 16 residues. Germline CDR1 is MRHNA and CDR2 is SNTAGT. V was pared by 0 bases and J by 2 bases, with 14 bases between. The CDR3 protein is CASSDSRTRGTYEQYF. The DNA of the CDR3 is TGTGCCAGCAGTGACTCGAGAACGAGGGGAACCTACGAGCAGTACTTC.

This clonotype has a handful of counts. The V gene is TRBV24-1, the J gene TRBJ2-7; D not resolved. CDR1 and CDR2 (germline): KGHDR, SFDVKD. This CDR3 is built from 15 residues. With 2 bases removed from V and 2 bases from J, the gap between germline ends came to 12 bases. CDR3 protein: CATSDSTGHTYEQYF. CDR3 DNA: TGTGCCACCAGTGATTCAACCGGGCATACCTACGAGCAGTACTTC.

This clonotype has just one count. The chain links TRBV19 to TRBJ1-1; no clear D gene. This CDR3 has 13 residues. V lost 0 bases and J 3 bases, leaving 5 bases between the germline ends. Germline V gene lookup returns CDR1 LNHDA and CDR2 SQIVND (reference sequence). The CDR3 region is CASSIDPYTEAFF. CDR3 nucleotides: TGTGCCAGTAGTATAGATCCGTACACTGAAGCTTTCTTT.